This passage covers 4 T cell receptor beta chains from one sample sequenced in a study of T cells after yellow fever vaccination. TCRdb called the 5' RACE reads again in MiXCR, with one record for every CDR3 protein. The sample lists some 320,000 distinct CDR3 sequences, 4.1% seen once, with approximately 23% in the top ten. This specimen consisted of PBMCs, obtained 5 days after the yellow fever booster vaccination. These receptors were collected from a man aged 18 to 30 who received the YFV17D yellow fever vaccine.

CDR3 nucleotide sequence: TGTGCCAGCAGTGAAGCGCTTCGGGCAGGGCACGGCTACACCTTC. Protein product: CASSEALRAGHGYTF. This chain connects TRBV6-1 to TRBJ1-2; a possible D gene is TRBD1 (5 bases). V was shortened by 0 bases and J by 8 bases, with 16 bases between the two germline ends. The CDR3 has 15 residues. Germline assignment: CDR1 MNHNS and CDR2 SASEGT.

The chain links TRBV9 to TRBJ2-3, with D tentatively TRBD1 or TRBD2 (6 bases each). The germline CDR1 and CDR2 sequences are SGDLS and YYNGEE. The V gene lost 3 bases and the J gene lost 2 bases, with 25 bases spanning the gap. This CDR3 is 19 amino acids long. The CDR3 bases are TGTGCCAGCAGCGGAGCATGGACGGGGGCCCAGCAACTCACAGATACGCAGTATTTT. Translated, it gives CASSGAWTGAQQLTDTQYF. The entire variable domain, with the rest obtained from reference TRBV9 and TRBJ2-3, is as follows: DSGVTQTPKHLITATGQRVTLRCSPRSGDLSVYWYQQSLDQGLQFLIQYYNGEERAKGNILERFSAQQFPDLHSELNLSSLELGDSALYFCASSGAWTGAQQLTDTQYFGPGTRLTVL.

The rearrangement joins TRBV19 to TRBJ2-6; 9 nucleotides align to TRBD1. Germline assignment: CDR1 LNHDA and CDR2 SQIVND (reference sequence). The CDR3 runs 17 residues. V lost 7 bases, J lost 0 bases, and 7 bases stayed unmatched. CDR3 nucleotides: TGTGCCAGTAACCCGGGACAGGGTTCCTCTGGGGCCAACGTCCTGACTTTC. This sequence encodes CASNPGQGSSGANVLTF.

This clonotype was seen at least ten times. The V call is TRBV7-3, the J call TRBJ2-3; TRBD2 aligns across 10 bases. The CDR3 has 18 residues. J lost 2 bases, V lost 5 bases, and 13 bases had no gene match. CDR1 SGHTA and CDR2 FQGTGA come from the germline V gene. CDR3 bases: TGTGCCAGCAGCCGACCCTCGCAAAGCGGGGGGGCCACAGATACGCAGTATTTT. Protein sequence: CASSRPSQSGGATDTQYF.